Listed here are 12 T cell receptor beta chains from one sample, sequenced in a study of blood T cell repertoires in COVID-19. Clones were read by immunoSEQ multiplex PCR, and TCRdb kept only the in-frame ones, dropping some. Of around 83,000 clones listed, 86% are singletons. What was sequenced was peripheral blood. These receptors were collected from a man aged 45-65 years with active or convalescent COVID-19.

J is TRBJ2-1 and V is TRBV14; tentatively, D is TRBD2 (7 bases). CDR1 is SGHDN and CDR2 is FVKESK in the germline V gene. This CDR3 contains 15 residues. The V end was cut by 5 bases, the J end by 6 bases, with 17 bases between. The CDR3 loop reads CASSGGGRMINEQFF. The CDR3 nucleotides are TGTGCCAGCAGCGGGGGGGGGCGCATGATCAATGAGCAGTTCTTC.

The J gene is TRBJ2-1, the V gene TRBV5-6; 8 bases align to TRBD2. There are 16 residues in the CDR3. Germline V gives CDR1 SGHDT, CDR2 YYEEEE. J was trimmed by 8 bases and V by 2 bases; bases with no gene match: 12. CDR3: CASSFRVTGGRHEQFF. The CDR3 DNA reads as TGTGCCAGCAGCTTCAGGGTGACGGGGGGGCGGCATGAGCAGTTCTTC. Drawing the rest from reference TRBV5-6 and TRBJ2-1, the complete variable domain is DAGVTQSPTHLIKTRGQQVTLRCSPKSGHDTVSWYQQALGQGPQFIFQYYEEEERQRGNFPDRFSGHQFPNYSSELNVNALLLGDSALYLCASSFRVTGGRHEQFFGPGTRLTVL.

V and J are TRBV29-1 and TRBJ1-2; no firm D call. The CDR3 has 10 residues. The germline V gene encodes CDR1 SQVTM and CDR2 ANQGSEA. Trimming cost V 5 bases and J 6 bases, with 7 bases left between them. The CDR3 sequence: CSVLSDGYTF. The CDR3 coding sequence is TGCAGCGTTCTCTCAGATGGCTACACCTTC.

V is TRBV12-3 or TRBV12-4 and J is TRBJ1-6, with D perhaps TRBD1 (5 bases). This CDR3 is 12 amino acids long. Trimming took 6 bases from V and 7 from J, leaving 7 bases between them. The CDR3, as DNA: TGTGCCAGCAGCCGACAGAATTCACCCCTCCACTTT. Translated: CASSRQNSPLHF.

CDR3 DNA: TGCGCCAGCAGCCCAGGACTAGCGGGGCATTACAATGAGCAGTTCTTC. Translation gives CASSPGLAGHYNEQFF. V usage is TRBV5-1 and J usage is TRBJ2-1; 12 bases are a match to TRBD2. The junction had 6 bases not matched to a gene; V was cut back by 4 bases and J by 4 bases. The length of the CDR3 is 16 residues. CDR1 is SGHRS and CDR2 is YFSETQ in the germline V gene.

The V call is TRBV5-4, the J call TRBJ2-1; 10 nucleotides line up with TRBD2. The CDR3 contains 16 residues. Germline V gives CDR1 SGHNT, CDR2 YYREEE (reference sequence). The trim removed 3 bases at V and 5 bases at J, leaving 8 bases unmatched. The DNA of the CDR3 is TGTGCCAGCAGCTCCCCACTAGCGGGGAGGCACAATGAGCAGTTCTTC. The encoded protein is CASSSPLAGRHNEQFF.

This sequence joins TRBV2 and TRBJ2-2; 7 positions agree with TRBD1. The CDR3 covers 17 residues. V gave up 3 bases and J gave up 4 bases; unmatched junction bases: 11. Germline CDR1 reads SNHLY; CDR2 reads FYNNEI. The CDR3 spells CASSEDLTGLGTGELFF. The CDR3 DNA is TGTGCCAGCAGTGAGGACTTGACAGGGTTGGGCACCGGGGAGCTGTTTTTT.

This rearrangement joins TRBV5-4 to TRBJ1-4, with 7 bases lining up with TRBD1. Germline V gives CDR1 SGHNT, CDR2 YYREEE (reference sequence). V lost 4 bases, J lost 5 bases, and 17 bases stayed unmatched. This CDR3 is 18 amino acids long. CDR3 sequence: CASSANDPTGALNEKLFF. CDR3 coding DNA: TGTGCCAGCAGCGCTAACGATCCTACAGGGGCCCTCAATGAAAAACTGTTTTTT.

V usage is TRBV6-5 and J usage is TRBJ1-1, with no clear D. Trimming removed 0 bases at V and 4 bases at J, with 9 bases between. There are 14 residues in the CDR3. CDR1 is MNHEY, CDR2 SVGAGI, per germline. The CDR3 loop reads CASSYSSQFTEAFF. CDR3 bases: TGTGCCAGCAGTTACTCAAGTCAGTTCACTGAAGCTTTCTTT.

The chain employs TRBV19 and TRBJ2-7; possibly TRBD1 for D (6 bases). Trimming cost V 6 bases and J 3 bases, with 15 bases left between them. Germline loops: CDR1 LNHDA, CDR2 SQIVND (reference sequence). CDR3 length equals 14 residues. CDR3 protein: CASSVQGSGYEQYF. CDR3 nucleotides: TGTGCCAGTAGCGTACAGGGAAGTGGCTACGAGCAGTACTTC.

The chain is built from TRBV7-9 and TRBJ2-3, with D perhaps TRBD1 (6 bases). Germline V gives CDR1 SEHNR, CDR2 FQNEAQ (reference sequence). The CDR3 is 15 amino acids. V dropped 5 bases and J dropped 2 bases, with 14 bases sitting between them. CDR3 in DNA: TGTGCCAGCAGCCGCAGGGCAGGGGACACAGATACGCAGTATTTT. It is translated as CASSRRAGDTDTQYF.

The chain is built from TRBV5-1 and TRBJ1-2; TRBD1 aligns across 7 bases. Per germline, CDR1 SGHRS and CDR2 YFSETQ. V lost 4 bases, J lost 8 bases, and 8 bases stayed unmatched. CDR3 length: 13 amino acids. CDR3 DNA: TGCGCCAGCAGCCAACAGGGGCCAGACGGCTACACCTTC. Translating gives CASSQQGPDGYTF.